Below, 30 T cell receptor beta chains from the same sample are listed, as sequenced in a study of shared clonotypes between healthy human individuals. Sequenced by immunoSEQ multiplex PCR; TCRdb stores in-frame clones only, minus some. The data hold about 2.3 million clones, with 80% to 95% observed a single time. Material: naive CD4+ T cells from PBMCs. Indicated subset: CD45RA+ positively selected. The source of these receptors is a man in his late teens or twenties in good health. Some clones in this sample may be carry-over from other donors' samples.

The chain joins TRBV29-1 to TRBJ2-6; TRBD2 is a possible D gene (5 bases). Between the trimmed V and J ends, which lost 4 bases and 4 bases, there was a span of 5 bases. This CDR3 comprises 12 residues. CDR1 and CDR2 from the germline V gene are SQVTM and ANQGSEA. CDR3 amino acids: CSVGRGANVLTF. CDR3 nucleotides: TGCAGCGTTGGGAGGGGGGCCAACGTCCTGACTTTC.

This clone was counted a single time. This sample also contains other DNA sequences that code for the same CDR3. This rearrangement joins TRBV5-1 to TRBJ2-1, with 9 nucleotides matching TRBD2. The CDR3 is 13 amino acids. The trim removed 5 bases at V and 4 bases at J, leaving 1 base unmatched. Germline-derived CDR1 and CDR2 are SGHRS and YFSETQ. CDR3 amino acids: CASSSGSYNEQFF. CDR3 DNA: TGCGCCAGCAGTAGCGGGAGTTACAATGAGCAGTTCTTC.

This chain uses TRBV4-1 with TRBJ2-7; 7 bases fit TRBD1. CDR3 size: 14 residues. Germline assignment: CDR1 MGHRA and CDR2 YSYEKL. Germline trimming cut 3 bases from V and 7 bases from J; bases unmatched to any gene: 9. The CDR3 DNA is TGCGCCAGCAGCCAGAAGACAGGGTTTCCGGAGCAGTACTTC. Protein: CASSQKTGFPEQYF.

The genes are TRBV7-6 and TRBJ2-2; TRBD1 matches at 7 bases. The germline CDR1 and CDR2 sequences are SGHVS and FNYEAQ. The CDR3 is 15 amino acids. V dropped 1 base and J dropped 3; count of bases not matched to a gene: 2. In nucleotides, the CDR3 is TGTGCCAGCAGCTTAGGACAGGGAGACACCGGGGAGCTGTTTTTT. Its protein is CASSLGQGDTGELFF.

The J gene is TRBJ2-7, the V gene TRBV5-4; tentatively, D is TRBD1 (5 bases). Trimming took off 1 base at V and 6 bases at J, with 17 bases between the two ends. This CDR3 contains 15 residues. Germline lookup yields CDR1 SGHNT and CDR2 YYREEE (reference sequence). The CDR3 nucleotides read TGTGCCAGCAGCTTGCGAAGGGGCGGTCATGCCGAGCAGTACTTC. This codes for CASSLRRGGHAEQYF. The full variable domain, in which reference TRBV5-4 and TRBJ2-7 provide the parts outside the CDR3, is ETGVTQSPTHLIKTRGQQVTLRCSSQSGHNTVSWYQQALGQGPQFIFQYYREEENGRGNFPPRFSGLQFPNYSSELNVNALELDDSALYLCASSLRRGGHAEQYFGPGTRLTVT.

The rearrangement uses TRBV6-5 and TRBJ2-3; D is perhaps TRBD2 (6 bases). Germline assignment: CDR1 MNHEY and CDR2 SVGAGI. Trimming cost V 6 bases and J 4 bases, with 14 bases left between them. CDR3 length: 14 amino acids. The CDR3 bases are TGTGCCAGCAGACCGCTACTAGCAGCAGATACGCAGTATTTT. This translates into CASRPLLAADTQYF.

The gene calls are TRBV5-1 and TRBJ1-1; D is unclear. Germline CDR1 SGHRS, CDR2 YFSETQ. V lost 1 base, J lost 1 base, and 14 bases lay in between. This CDR3 contains 16 residues. CDR3 sequence: CASSLSLRQSNTEAFF. The CDR3 DNA sequence: TGCGCCAGCAGCTTGAGTCTGCGGCAGTCGAACACTGAAGCTTTCTTT.

This clone was seen a handful of times. The chain employs TRBV19 and TRBJ2-7; D perhaps matches TRBD1 (5 bases). Germline values: CDR1 LNHDA, CDR2 SQIVND (reference sequence). There are 15 residues in the CDR3. Trimming took off 6 bases at V and 4 bases at J, with 19 bases between the two ends. The CDR3 here is CASSDTGITPYEQYF. Written as DNA, the CDR3 is TGTGCCAGTAGCGATACAGGAATAACCCCTTACGAGCAGTACTTC.

With regard to this clone: Other nucleotide sequences from this sample produce the same CDR3. The gene calls are TRBV28 and TRBJ1-5, with TRBD1 as a possible D gene (5 bases). The length of the CDR3 is 15 residues. V lost 3 bases, J lost 0 bases, and 9 bases lay in between. Per germline, CDR1 MDHEN and CDR2 SYDVKM. The CDR3 sequence: CASSLGGTSNQPQHF. DNA of the CDR3: TGTGCCAGCAGTTTGGGGGGAACTAGCAATCAGCCCCAGCATTTT.

The V call is TRBV28, the J call TRBJ2-7; no firm D call. Per germline, CDR1 MDHEN and CDR2 SYDVKM. Between the trimmed V and J ends, which lost 3 bases and 3 bases, there was a span of 12 bases. The CDR3 sequence is 14 residues long. CDR3 residues: CASSFSPTLYEQYF. The CDR3 coding sequence is TGTGCCAGCAGTTTCTCGCCGACTCTCTACGAGCAGTACTTC.

The chain combines TRBV9 with TRBJ1-4; D unresolved. The V gene lost 2 bases and the J gene lost 3 bases, with 11 bases spanning the gap. CDR1 and CDR2 from the germline V gene are SGDLS and YYNGEE. The CDR3 runs to 15 residues. The CDR3 sequence is CASSVTGRANEKLFF. In DNA, the CDR3 is TGTGCCAGCAGCGTGACGGGAAGGGCTAATGAAAAACTGTTTTTT.

This sequence joins TRBV6-5 and TRBJ2-7; weak D call: TRBD1 (5 bases). The V gene's germline CDR1 is MNHEY and CDR2 SVGAGI. The CDR3 covers 13 residues. Trimming removed 5 bases from V and 2 bases from J, with 10 bases in between. The DNA of the CDR3 is TGTGCCAGCAGTAGCGACAGCACCTACGAGCAGTACTTC. This gives the protein CASSSDSTYEQYF.

The chain links TRBV7-8 to TRBJ1-1; 7 bases fit TRBD1. This CDR3 is 16 amino acids long. Losses at the gene ends were 3 bases for V and 10 bases for J; bases not matched to a gene: 17. The germline V gene encodes CDR1 SGHVS and CDR2 FQNEAQ. The CDR3 DNA follows: TGTGCCAGCAGCTTCAGGGTTGGCCAGGGGGTAGCGGGAGCTTTCTTT. Translation gives CASSFRVGQGVAGAFF.

DNA of the CDR3: TGTGCCAGCTCGCTGTGGACAGCTCTCTCTGGGGCCAACGTCCTGACTTTC. Translating it yields CASSLWTALSGANVLTF. This rearrangement joins TRBV18 to TRBJ2-6, with a weak D call TRBD1 (6 bases). Between the trimmed V and J ends, which lost 6 bases and 0 bases, there was a span of 15 bases. CDR1 and CDR2 from the germline V gene are KGHSH and LQKENI. The CDR3 spans 17 residues.

The chain recombines TRBV5-8 with TRBJ1-2; D is perhaps TRBD1 (5 bases). Germline assignment: CDR1 SGHTS and CDR2 YDEGEE. This CDR3 contains 15 residues. V was cut by 0 bases and J by 7 bases, with 16 bases left in between. The CDR3 region has the DNA TGTGCCAGCAGCTTGGACCCGGGGCCGTCCGGTGGCTACACCTTC. It encodes CASSLDPGPSGGYTF.

The chain recombines TRBV7-9 with TRBJ2-3, with TRBD1 as a possible D gene (6 bases). This CDR3 contains 15 residues. Deletions cut 5 bases from V and 6 bases from J, with 18 bases between. Germline CDR1 SEHNR, CDR2 FQNEAQ (reference sequence). The CDR3 region is CASSIGTPRRDTQYF. CDR3 bases: TGTGCCAGCAGCATCGGGACACCCCGACGGGATACGCAGTATTTT.

The genes are TRBV28 and TRBJ1-2; D is uncertain. Germline V gene sequence: CDR1 MDHEN, CDR2 SYDVKM. V was cut by 8 bases and J by 4 bases, with 8 bases left in between. The CDR3 is 11 residues long. In nucleotides, the CDR3 is TGTGCCAGCCTTCGGGGCTATGGCTACACCTTC. This codes for CASLRGYGYTF.

The chain joins TRBV7-3 to TRBJ2-3, with TRBD1 matching over 8 bases. In germline, CDR1 is SGHTA, CDR2 FQGTGA. Losses at the gene ends were 5 bases for V and 5 bases for J; bases not matched to a gene: 3. The CDR3 covers 13 residues. CDR3 nucleotides: TGTGCCAGCAGCCGGACAGGGTTAGATACGCAGTATTTT. This gives the protein CASSRTGLDTQYF.

The gene calls are TRBV6-5 and TRBJ1-2; D unresolved. From germline, CDR1 is MNHEY and CDR2 SVGAGI. The CDR3 has 15 amino acids. V shed 6 bases and J shed 4 bases, with 18 bases lying between them. The CDR3 region has the DNA TGTGCCAGCAGCCGCGTAGCGGCGGACCTCTATGGCTACACCTTC. Its protein product is CASSRVAADLYGYTF.

The gene calls are TRBV29-1 and TRBJ2-3; D gene ambiguous. Germline CDR1 reads SQVTM; CDR2 reads ANQGSEA. This CDR3 region has 14 residues. Trimming took 6 bases from V and 1 from J, leaving 14 bases between them. CDR3 DNA: TGCAGCGTCGTAGGACCTAGTGGCACAGATACGCAGTATTTT. It specifies CSVVGPSGTDTQYF.

As concerns this clone: Other DNA sequences from this sample encode an identical CDR3 as well. This chain joins TRBV5-1 and TRBJ2-7; no definite D call. Trimming left V 3 bases short and J 5 bases short, with 9 bases between. The CDR3 covers 12 residues. Germline CDR1 SGHRS, CDR2 YFSETQ. The CDR3, as DNA: TGCGCCAGCAGCTGGGGAAGGGACGAGCAGTACTTC. Translation: CASSWGRDEQYF.

This clone was recorded a few times. The same CDR3 also results from other DNA sequences found in this sample. The chain has TRBV7-9 and TRBJ1-1, with a weak D call TRBD1 (5 bases). This CDR3 is 13 amino acids long. Looked up from germline, CDR1 is SEHNR and CDR2 is FQNEAQ (reference sequence). The germline V and J ends were trimmed by 2 bases and 4 bases, with 8 bases remaining between them. The CDR3 reads CASSLLGGTEAFF. The CDR3 DNA follows: TGTGCCAGCAGCTTACTCGGGGGCACTGAAGCTTTCTTT.

V gene TRBV7-2 combines with J gene TRBJ2-3; no definite D call. CDR1 and CDR2 from the germline V gene are SGHTA and FQGNSA. V dropped 5 bases and J dropped 4 bases, with 10 bases sitting between them. The CDR3 length is 13 residues. The CDR3 protein is CASSHPGPDTQYF. The CDR3 coding sequence is TGTGCCAGCAGCCATCCGGGTCCAGATACGCAGTATTTT.

The chain couples TRBV18 to TRBJ2-4, with D maybe TRBD1 (6 bases). The CDR3 totals 15 residues. Trimming stripped 3 bases from V and 6 bases from J, with 15 bases between. In germline, CDR1 is KGHSH, CDR2 LQKENI. In DNA form, the CDR3 reads TGTGCCAGCTCACCGACACAGGGCGTAGGAAACATTCAGTACTTC. It specifies CASSPTQGVGNIQYF.

The V call is TRBV7-9, the J call TRBJ2-1, with D hard to call. There are 16 residues in the CDR3. Germline CDR1 reads SEHNR; CDR2 reads FQNEAQ (reference sequence). V was shortened by 3 bases and J by 4 bases, with 16 bases between the two germline ends. CDR3 DNA: TGTGCCAGCAGCTTGGCTAGGTCCCTGGGTTACAATGAGCAGTTCTTC. Its protein product is CASSLARSLGYNEQFF.

V and J are TRBV19 and TRBJ1-2; D not certain. Germline loops: CDR1 LNHDA, CDR2 SQIVND (reference sequence). The CDR3 has 11 amino acids. The V and J ends lost 11 bases and 2 bases respectively, with 9 bases between them. The CDR3 is CALGWNYGYTF. CDR3 in DNA: TGTGCCCTCGGGTGGAACTATGGCTACACCTTC.

V gene TRBV4-3 combines with J gene TRBJ2-1; D gene uncertain. Germline CDR1 reads LGHNA; CDR2 reads YSLEER. Between the trimmed V and J ends, which lost 4 bases and 12 bases, there was a span of 16 bases. This CDR3 has 13 amino acids. The CDR3 loop reads CASSPFFLTGQFF. The CDR3 region has the DNA TGCGCCAGCAGCCCTTTTTTCCTCACCGGGCAGTTCTTC.

V gene TRBV4-1 combines with J gene TRBJ2-7, with 7 bases identical to TRBD2. J was trimmed by 5 bases and V by 3 bases; bases with no gene match: 16. Per germline, CDR1 MGHRA and CDR2 YSYEKL. The CDR3 is 17 residues long. Written as DNA, the CDR3 is TGCGCCAGCAGCCAGACCGCGAGGGCTAGCGGCTTCCACGAGCAGTACTTC. It specifies CASSQTARASGFHEQYF.

The CDR3 is CASSLQGDSRFQPQHF. The CDR3 nucleotides are TGTGCCAGCAGCTTGCAAGGGGATAGTCGGTTTCAGCCCCAGCATTTT. V is TRBV5-5 and J is TRBJ1-5, with D perhaps TRBD1 (5 bases). This CDR3 has 16 residues. Germline V gives CDR1 SGHKS, CDR2 YYEKEE (reference sequence). The V and J ends lost 1 base and 6 bases respectively, with 17 bases between them.

The V and J genes are TRBV5-1 and TRBJ1-3; TRBD1 aligns across 7 bases. Per germline, CDR1 SGHRS and CDR2 YFSETQ. CDR3 length: 17 residues. The V and J ends lost 4 bases and 0 bases, in that order; junction bases with no gene match: 10. For the CDR3, the DNA is TGCGCCAGCAGCCCGTCTCCAGGGGGTTCCTCTGGAAACACCATATATTTT. Its translation: CASSPSPGGSSGNTIYF.